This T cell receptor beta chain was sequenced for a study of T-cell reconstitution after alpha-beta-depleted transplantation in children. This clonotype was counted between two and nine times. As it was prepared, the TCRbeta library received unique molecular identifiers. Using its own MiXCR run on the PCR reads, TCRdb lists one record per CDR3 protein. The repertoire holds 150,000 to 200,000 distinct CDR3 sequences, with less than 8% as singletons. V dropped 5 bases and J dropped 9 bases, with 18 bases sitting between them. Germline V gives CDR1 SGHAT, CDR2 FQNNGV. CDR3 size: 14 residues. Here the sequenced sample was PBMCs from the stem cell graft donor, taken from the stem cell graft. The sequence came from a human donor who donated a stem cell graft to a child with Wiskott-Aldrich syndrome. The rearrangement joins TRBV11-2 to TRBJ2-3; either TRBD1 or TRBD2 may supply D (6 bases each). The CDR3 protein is CASSRGAGQRTQYF. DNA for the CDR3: TGTGCCAGCAGCAGGGGGGCGGGACAAAGGACGCAGTATTTT.